This T cell receptor (beta chain) came from a study of blood T cell repertoires in COVID-19. At the level of the study: Nucleic acid was either cDNA or gDNA, and it came from T cells, B-cell-depleted T cells, or PBMCs.

J was trimmed by 3 bases and V by 4 bases; bases with no gene match: 8. Germline V gene lookup returns CDR1 MDHEN and CDR2 SYDVKM. The length of the CDR3 is 15 residues. Authors' data handling: Cell counts per sample came from amplifying reference gene primers. The protocol was immunoSEQ multiplex PCR, while the TCRdb copy is restricted to in-frame clones and leaves out a portion. The V and J calls and clone size are taken from that table; D and trimming were inferred from the DNA. The sample comprises 150,000 to 190,000 clones, about 80% of which are singletons, and about 0.5% rests with the top ten.

This clonotype was obtained from a man between 60 and 70 years old with acute or convalescent COVID-19. The chain links TRBV28 to TRBJ2-7; 8 bases match TRBD2. Sequencing used peripheral blood. CDR3 in amino acids: CASSWPGLGSYEQYF. The CDR3 coding sequence is TGTGCCAGCAGTTGGCCGGGACTAGGGAGCTACGAGCAGTACTTC.